Sequencing of this T cell receptor beta chain was carried out in a study of shared clonotypes between healthy human individuals. General study results and limits: When compared with the clonotypes that were shared by all four sorted-subset donors, the non-shared clonotypes turned out to have lower generation probabilities. Sharing across four donors was highest in naive CD4 (around 5%) and lowest in memory CD8 (roughly 0.4%).

Details on this clone: Its antigen remains unknown.

Profiling relied on immunoSEQ multiplex PCR, and the TCRdb table lists in-frame clones only, not all of them. The table has over 2 million clones, around 90% seen once; the top ten hold about 0.41%. Material for sequencing was naive CD4+ T cells from PBMCs. Regarding subset: CD45RA+ positively selected. The TCR originated in a man younger than 30 in good health. Some clones in this sample may be carry-over from other donors' samples.

The CDR3 here is CASSSTGTGANVLTF. The CDR3 coding sequence is TGTGCCAGCAGCTCAACAGGGACTGGGGCCAACGTCCTGACTTTC. The chain couples TRBV9 to TRBJ2-6; perhaps TRBD1 as D (6 bases). Trimming stripped 4 bases from V and 2 bases from J, with 10 bases between. CDR3 length equals 15 residues. Germline V gene sequence: CDR1 SGDLS, CDR2 YYNGEE.